This TCR beta chain was sequenced for a study of CD8+ T cells in alopecia areata. Study summary: Treated patients took oral tofacitinib at 5 to 10 mg twice daily. Notes on the study in general: Elevated clonality characterized lesional scalp relative to normal scalp, particularly in alopecia totalis/universalis.

For this clone: Its matching antigen is unknown.

Indicated treatment: oral pan-JAK inhibitor, 5-10 mg twice daily. Researchers took lesional scalp punch biopsies and peripheral blood from people who were alopecia areata patients. Reverse transcribed after extraction, RNA yielded cDNA as the sequencing template. The method was immunoSEQ multiplex PCR; TCRdb's version includes in-frame clones alone and lacks a portion of them. The repertoire consists of about 76,000 clones, with over 25% occurring once and the leading ten covering around 14%. J gave up 3 bases and V 3 bases, and 4 bases lay outside the gene matches. The CDR3 is made up of 17 amino acids. The germline V gene has CDR1 PRHDT and CDR2 FYEKMQ (reference sequence).

The chain is built from TRBV13 and TRBJ2-6, with TRBD1 matching 11 bases. The TCR sequence derives from a human donor with alopecia areata. The material was CD8+ T cells sorted from blood, obtained at week 4, from a patient treated with tofacitinib. CDR3 region: CASSFGTGGLGANVLTF. CDR3 nucleotide sequence: TGTGCCAGCAGCTTTGGGACAGGGGGACTTGGGGCCAACGTCCTGACTTTC.